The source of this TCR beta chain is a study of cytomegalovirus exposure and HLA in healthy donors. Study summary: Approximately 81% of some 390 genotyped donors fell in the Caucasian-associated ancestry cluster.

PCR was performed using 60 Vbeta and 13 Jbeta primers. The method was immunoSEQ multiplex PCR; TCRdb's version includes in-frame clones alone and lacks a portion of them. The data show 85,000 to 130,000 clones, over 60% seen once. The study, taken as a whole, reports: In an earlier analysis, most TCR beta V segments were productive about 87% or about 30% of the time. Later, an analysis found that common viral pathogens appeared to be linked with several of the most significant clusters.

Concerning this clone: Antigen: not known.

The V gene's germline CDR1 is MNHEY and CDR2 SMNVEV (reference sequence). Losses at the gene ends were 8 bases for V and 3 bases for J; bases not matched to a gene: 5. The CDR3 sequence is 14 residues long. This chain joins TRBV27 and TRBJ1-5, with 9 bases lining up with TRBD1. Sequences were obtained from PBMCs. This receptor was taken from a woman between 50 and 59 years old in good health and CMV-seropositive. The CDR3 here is CASRQGGPNQPQHF. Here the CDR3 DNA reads TGTGCCAGCCGACAGGGGGGGCCCAATCAGCCCCAGCATTTT.